This record concerns one TCR beta chain sequence. The antigen this receptor binds is unknown. Base-call qualities are not available, and no considerably larger clone is one nucleotide away. This entry belongs to a study of cytomegalovirus exposure and HLA in healthy donors (dated by TCRdb to 2016 to 2017). About the study as a whole: In an earlier analysis of 587 of the donors, about 260 Gb of sequence data and 120 million or so unique TCR beta sequences from 150 million to 200 million T cells were reported. The number of donors typed differed by locus, with roughly 629-640 for A, B, C, DRB1 and DQB1, roughly 520 for DQA1, 600 to 610 for DPA1, and some 440 for DPB1. An earlier analysis of fewer than 750 of the donors used high-throughput TCR beta sequencing to judge whether each TCR beta V gene segment behaved as functional or pseudogenic. A handful of DR-DQ haplotypes were handled as single units for association and clustering because linkage in the cohort was strong. Roughly 300 gigabases of sequencing data and approximately 92 million unique TCR sequences made up an early release that covered around 640 HLA-typed donors. The later analysis used no new phenotypic data to find candidate immune exposures, relying instead on TCR beta sequences and their occurrence across donors. Of the roughly 400 genotyped donors, 75% to 85% were placed in the genetic ancestry cluster associated with self-reported Caucasian donors. Donor age, sex, ethnicity and CMV serostatus were compiled together with the repertoire data. All discovery cohort repertoires had been generated on a single sequencing platform. Among a few hundred genotyped donors of the cohort, an average of roughly 240,000 unique TCR beta nucleotide sequences were sequenced per donor, about a sixth of them non-productive. The aim of the study was to test whether cataloging public T cell receptors could identify signatures of past pathogen exposure. Using immunosequencing, the study profiled T cell repertoires from about 620 subjects and related those repertoires to cytomegalovirus serostatus. Both class I and class II loci were covered by HLA typing, at four-digit resolution. In a later genetic analysis, genome-wide SNP genotypes for about three fifths of the roughly 670 donors were used, and that subset was treated as a discovery cohort. In a later analysis, previously published TCR beta repertoires from roughly 710 donors were re-analyzed and high-resolution HLA genotyping was added so that TCR occurrence patterns could be studied. To predict cytomegalovirus infection status, the study combined high-throughput TCR immunosequencing, statistical association of individual TCRs with disease status, and machine learning. In addition to the first cohort of 666 subjects, a separate validation cohort of 130 or so different subjects was used.

What the study reported, not specific to this receptor: In vitro tests confirmed that a few of the cytomegalovirus-associated TCR beta chains recognize cytomegalovirus antigens. A group of highly shared sequence variants was considered likely to be a technical artifact of the sequencing pipeline. A further reported finding was that TCR beta sequences accurately predicted the HLA-A and HLA-B alleles for most subjects in the first cohort. In a later genetic analysis, a missense DCLRE1C variant was associated with V-gene and J-gene trimming of TCR beta chains, and the association was replicated in an independent cohort. According to a later analysis, TCR association rates differed among HLA loci, with DRB1 alleles showing the most associated TCRs and HLA-C alleles showing the fewest. The cohort was sequenced for TCR beta chains only, and without alpha or paired-chain data the features that could be detected were limited. Most TCR sequences were observed very rarely across donors, whereas some public TCRs were present in many individuals. Because the 87-base-pair reads could not distinguish some IMGT-functional V segments, including TRBV6-2 and TRBV6-3, those segments were excluded. At a false discovery rate of 0.05, a later analysis linked approximately 18,000 TCR beta sequences to specific HLA alleles. The authors suggested that the approach could potentially be generalized to other disease states and immunological phenotypes. Correlated functional status among segregating V segments might be attributable to linkage disequilibrium, but an unknown experimental factor could not be ruled out. A later analysis found that most CMV-associated TCR beta chains appeared HLA-restricted, with HLA associations seemingly driven largely by CMV exposure. Presence/absence analyses assumed roughly uniform sequencing depth across donors, an assumption that may not hold. In both the original and validation cohorts, the classifier was reported to diagnose cytomegalovirus status with high specificity and sensitivity. In a later analysis, HLA-associated TCR beta chains were found to be more clonally expanded and to have lower generation probabilities than equally common non-associated chains. Because counts were too low, under 20 rarely observed V segments, including chromosome 9 orphons, were left out of the earlier analysis of 500 to 750 of the donors. Because HLA typing was missing for some donors at each locus, association tests included only the typed subset. According to a later analysis, parvovirus B19, influenza, CMV and Epstein-Barr virus appeared linked to several top co-occurrence clusters. In an earlier analysis of more than 500 of the donors, most TCR beta V segments appeared in productive rearrangements about 87% or about 30% of the time, broadly matching IMGT annotations. Immune exposure information for the cohort was limited to CMV serostatus. In the study, about 150 TCR beta chains were listed as associated with cytomegalovirus. A later genetic analysis reported fewer N-insertions in productive TCRs among donors in an Asian-associated ancestry cluster than the roughly 620-donor mean. When HLA alleles, especially DR and DQ, strongly co-occurred, TCR associations were difficult to assign to individual alleles.

The library was produced with the immunoSEQ multiplex PCR assay. The multiplex PCR relied on a mix of 60 forward primers for TCR Vbeta segments and 13 reverse primers for TCR Jbeta segments. The CDR3 region of rearranged TCR beta genes was amplified from genomic DNA by a multiplex PCR assay. Amplified TCR beta libraries were sequenced as 87-base-pair reads on the Illumina HiSeq System. The original pipeline was this. Across the 700 or so repertoires, a later analysis counted some 81 million unique TCR beta chains, roughly 11 million of which were shared by at least two donors. A nearest-neighbor algorithm error-corrected the raw reads and collapsed the reads into unique sequences, merging closely related sequences to remove PCR and sequencing errors. Alignment of CDR3 sequences to IMGT reference sequences was used to assign V, D and J gene segments. For a sequence to be retained, a match of at least six nucleotides was required to both a V gene segment and a J gene segment. A rearrangement counted as productive if the CDR3 had no stop codons and remained in frame with V and J, and every other rearrangement counted as non-productive. Following IMGT convention, CDR3 was defined as the stretch from the second conserved V-encoded cysteine up to the conserved J-encoded phenylalanine. Sequences without an unambiguous match to a single V gene segment were excluded from the earlier analysis of almost 600 of the donors. In an earlier analysis of roughly 600 of the donors, a V segment was called functional when productive rearrangements were above 56.7%, and segregating when the standard deviation between donors exceeded 5%. To diagnose cytomegalovirus status from the catalog of TCR beta chain sequences, a statistical classification framework was built. A later analysis assigned V and J genes by comparing TCR nucleotide sequences with IMGT/GENE-DB human TR gene sequences. Using the TCRdist pipeline, a later analysis assigned CDR3 sequences along with most-parsimonious VDJ recombination scenarios. In a later analysis, each TCR beta chain was defined by its CDR3 amino acid sequence together with its V-gene family, and reads lacking a unique V-gene family were excluded. In a later analysis, 500 to 700 highly shared, low-generation-probability nucleotide sequences were removed to address suspected cross-contamination and a sequencing artifact. For each public chain, a later analysis derived a clonal expansion index from normalized ranks of inferred template counts within each repertoire. A later analysis computed generation probabilities with a VDJ recombination model fitted to out-of-frame rearrangements, and checked the results against IGoR. In a later analysis, TCR-TCR, TCR-HLA and TCR-CMV co-occurrence was scored with hypergeometric tests, and a repertoire-size bias correction was applied to TCR pairs. A later analysis estimated false discovery rates by permuting HLA or CMV assignments 20 times. In a later analysis, co-occurring TCRs were grouped using DBSCAN, and TCRdist sequence similarity was added for clustering within HLA-allele-positive subsets. Co-occurrence clustering excluded repertoires with fewer than 30,000 or more than 120,000 public chains, plus five with anomalous nucleotide sharing. TCRdb took over this immuneACCESS table, retaining in-frame rearrangements with V and J assigned. Such tables are incomplete; in checked studies, under half of the missing clones stem from an unresolved V gene, and the remainder is unexplained. D and trimming were read from the DNA, whereas the V and J calls and clone size are those reported in that table. The sample table records 96,000 or so clones; about four fifths of these occur just once. The top ten clones comprise under 3.5% of the sample.

In total, just over 650 healthy bone marrow donors made up the cohort. At the time of sampling, every cohort member was nominally healthy, though immune exposures that went unrecorded were likely present. The donor was CMV seropositive and belonged to the group of about 290 seropositive cohort members. Every donor gave a peripheral blood sample, and the peripheral blood mononuclear cells from that sample were used for TCR beta sequencing. Genomic DNA was extracted from the blood cell samples with the Qiagen DNeasy Blood Extraction Kit. The CDR3 goes from the cysteine to the phenylalanine over 14 residues. Only the CDR3 region is kept as DNA, spanning 42 bases read in frame from base 1. Trimming removed 6 bases from V and 4 bases from J; the gene matches leave 8 bases unexplained. Sequences LGHNT (CDR1) and FRNRAP (CDR2) are obtained from the germline V gene.

Sequenced: PBMCs. The V gene is TRBV12-5 and the J gene is TRBJ2-5; TRBD2 matches 7 bases in the middle. The sequence was obtained from a female donor in good health and CMV-seropositive. CDR3 protein: CASGPGLPPETQYF. The nucleotide sequence reads TGTGCTAGTGGCCCGGGACTACCCCCAGAGACCCAGTACTTC.